This T cell receptor beta chain was captured by sequencing in a study of OX40 agonist ivuxolimab in advanced cancers. Only in-frame clones appear in the TCRdb table, and some are missing; sequencing was by immunoSEQ multiplex PCR. The sample includes 30,000 or so clones, 70% to 85% of them seen just once. Germline-derived CDR1 and CDR2 are SEHNR and FQNEAQ (reference sequence). The CDR3 runs to 12 residues. V was shortened by 11 bases and J by 3 bases, with 14 bases between the two germline ends. The chain has TRBV7-9 and TRBJ2-7; D might be TRBD1 (7 bases). This clonotype originated in an adult with an advanced solid tumor such as melanoma, head and neck, liver or kidney cancer. The specimen comprised CD4+ or CD8+ T cells sorted from blood, sampled in a trial of the OX40 agonist ivuxolimab. The CDR3 bases are TGTGCCGTGCGGGACAGTATCTACGAGCAGTACTTC. Its translation: CAVRDSIYEQYF.